Described below is a single TCR beta chain sequence and its context. As yet, its antigen is unknown. The sample comes from a study of shared clonotypes between healthy human individuals. The study's findings and limits: Lower generation probabilities were found for non-shared clonotypes than for those shared by all four donors. Sorted-subset sequencing, rarefaction showed, was incomplete despite large depth. Investigators collected only blood, and repertoires in tissues likely differ. Sharing across four donors was highest in naive CD4 (roughly 5%) and lowest in memory CD8 (roughly 0.4%).

Germline values: CDR1 WNHNN, CDR2 SYGVQD (reference sequence). Trimming shortened V by 2 bases and J by 3 bases, and 8 bases separated the two germline ends. The CDR3 has 13 amino acids. The repertoire was sequenced with immunoSEQ multiplex PCR; TCRdb's copy has only in-frame clones and lacks some. The sample consists of a few million clones, roughly 95% of them appearing once. CD8 cells regarded as naive lacked CD45RO, were positively chosen for CCR7, and omitted terminally differentiated effector memory CD45RA+ cells. Sequenced input: naive CD8+ T cells from PBMCs. The receptor was derived from a man between 18 and 29 years old in good health. Some clones in this sample may be carry-over from other donors' samples. This rearrangement joins TRBV10-1 to TRBJ2-7; possible D gene TRBD1, 5 bases. The CDR3 protein is CASSEDRYYEQYF. The DNA of the CDR3 is TGCGCCAGCAGTGAGGACAGATACTACGAGCAGTACTTC.